These T cell receptor beta chains were read from a single sample in a study of radiotherapy plus CTLA-4 blockade in lung cancer. The data were produced by immunoSEQ multiplex PCR, yet TCRdb's version contains in-frame clones alone and is incomplete. The data hold approximately 37,000 clones, with about 70% observed a single time. Sequencing used peripheral blood, obtained from a patient treated with radiotherapy plus ipilimumab. These receptors were collected from a human donor with non-small cell lung cancer who had stable disease on radiotherapy plus ipilimumab. Both conserved end residues are part of each CDR3. A D gene is named only where the DNA matches it firmly. Clone size is shown for a subset of rows, as once, few, many or a class of expanded clone.

CDR3nt: TGTGCCACCGAGGGCGGGCTAACAGGGGAAAAACTGTTTTTT
CDR3aa: CATEGGLTGEKLFF
d_gene: NA
abundance: NA
j_gene: TRBJ1-4
v_gene: TRBV7-3

CDR3nt: TGCGCCAGCAGCTCCTTCGGACAGCCGTACCAAGAGACCCAGTACTTC
CDR3aa: CASSSFGQPYQETQYF
d_gene: NA
abundance: NA
j_gene: TRBJ2-5
v_gene: TRBV5-1

CDR3nt: TGTGCCAGCAGTTCCCCAGGGCTCCAACGGACCGGGGAGCTGTTTTTT
CDR3aa: CASSSPGLQRTGELFF
d_gene: NA
abundance: NA
j_gene: TRBJ2-2
v_gene: TRBV5-4

CDR3nt: TGTGCCAGCAGCGTACAGGGTTGGGGCAACGAGTTAGAAAAACTGTTTTTT
CDR3aa: CASSVQGWGNELEKLFF
d_gene: NA
abundance: few
j_gene: TRBJ1-4
v_gene: TRBV9

CDR3nt: TGTGCCAGCAGTTCAGACAGGGTGGGAGGCTACACCTTC
CDR3aa: CASSSDRVGGYTF
d_gene: TRBD1
abundance: NA
j_gene: TRBJ1-2
v_gene: TRBV7-9

CDR3nt: TGTGCCAGCAGCTGGACAGGGCCCAAAAACATTCAGTACTTC
CDR3aa: CASSWTGPKNIQYF
d_gene: TRBD1
abundance: once
j_gene: TRBJ2-4
v_gene: TRBV11-3

CDR3nt: TGTGCCAGCAGCCCGGGACACAGCTCCTACAATGAGCAGTTCTTC
CDR3aa: CASSPGHSSYNEQFF
d_gene: NA
abundance: NA
j_gene: TRBJ2-1
v_gene: TRBV7-9

CDR3nt: TGTGCCTGGAACCGGGGGAGGGTAGATAGCAATCAGCCCCAGCATTTT
CDR3aa: CAWNRGRVDSNQPQHF
d_gene: NA
abundance: NA
j_gene: TRBJ1-5
v_gene: TRBV30

CDR3nt: TGTGCCAGTAGGCCGAGGTTAAATTCACCCCTCCACTTT
CDR3aa: CASRPRLNSPLHF
d_gene: NA
abundance: NA
j_gene: TRBJ1-6
v_gene: TRBV19

CDR3nt: TGTGCCAGCAGTTACACCCCCTCAGGGGCAAACACTGAAGCTTTCTTT
CDR3aa: CASSYTPSGANTEAFF
d_gene: NA
abundance: NA
j_gene: TRBJ1-1
v_gene: TRBV6-5

CDR3nt: TGTGCCAGCAGCAACGGACAGGGGCCAGATACGCAGTATTTT
CDR3aa: CASSNGQGPDTQYF
d_gene: TRBD1
abundance: NA
j_gene: TRBJ2-3
v_gene: TRBV7-2

CDR3nt: TGTGCCAGCACCCTCCTAGAGCCAAATCAGCCCCAGCATTTT
CDR3aa: CASTLLEPNQPQHF
d_gene: NA
abundance: NA
j_gene: TRBJ1-5
v_gene: TRBV28

CDR3nt: TGCGCCAGCAGCTTGGACGGGAAGATTGGAAACACCATATATTTT
CDR3aa: CASSLDGKIGNTIYF
d_gene: NA
abundance: NA
j_gene: TRBJ1-3
v_gene: TRBV5-1

CDR3nt: TGCGCCAGCAGCCACCCGACAGGGGGATTGGGCTATGGCTACACCTTC
CDR3aa: CASSHPTGGLGYGYTF
d_gene: TRBD1
abundance: NA
j_gene: TRBJ1-2
v_gene: TRBV4-1

CDR3nt: TGCGCCAGTGGGACAGGGGGCTTTTACCAAGAGACCCAGTACTTC
CDR3aa: CASGTGGFYQETQYF
d_gene: TRBD1
abundance: NA
j_gene: TRBJ2-5
v_gene: TRBV5-1

CDR3nt: TGTGCCAGCAGCCGTAATCTCGGTACAGATACGCAGTATTTT
CDR3aa: CASSRNLGTDTQYF
d_gene: NA
abundance: NA
j_gene: TRBJ2-3
v_gene: TRBV7-2

CDR3nt: TGTGCCAGCAGCTATAGACAGGGGACGCAGTATTTT
CDR3aa: CASSYRQGTQYF
d_gene: TRBD1
abundance: NA
j_gene: TRBJ2-3
v_gene: TRBV5-8

CDR3nt: TGTGCCAGCAGCTCCGACAGGGGATACACAGATACGCAGTATTTT
CDR3aa: CASSSDRGYTDTQYF
d_gene: TRBD1
abundance: NA
j_gene: TRBJ2-3
v_gene: TRBV11-3

CDR3nt: TGTGCCAGCAGTCCCGGGGGACCCTACGAGCAGTACTTC
CDR3aa: CASSPGGPYEQYF
d_gene: NA
abundance: NA
j_gene: TRBJ2-7
v_gene: TRBV25-1

CDR3nt: TGTGCTAGTGGTTTGGTAGTTGGTAGCGGGGGGGAGACCCAGTACTTC
CDR3aa: CASGLVVGSGGETQYF
d_gene: TRBD2
abundance: NA
j_gene: TRBJ2-5
v_gene: TRBV12-5

CDR3nt: TGTGCCAGCAGGGCCACAGGGAACTATGGCTACACCTTC
CDR3aa: CASRATGNYGYTF
d_gene: NA
abundance: NA
j_gene: TRBJ1-2
v_gene: TRBV27

CDR3nt: TGTGCCTGGAAAGGCAGGGTTATTCAGGATACGCAGTATTTT
CDR3aa: CAWKGRVIQDTQYF
d_gene: NA
abundance: NA
j_gene: TRBJ2-3
v_gene: TRBV30

CDR3nt: TGTGCCAGCAGTCCACAAGTCTACGAGCAGTACTTC
CDR3aa: CASSPQVYEQYF
d_gene: NA
abundance: NA
j_gene: TRBJ2-7
v_gene: TRBV2

CDR3nt: TGTGCCAGCAGTAGATTGGACAGGGGTGGCGGCTACACCTTC
CDR3aa: CASSRLDRGGGYTF
d_gene: TRBD1
abundance: NA
j_gene: TRBJ1-2
v_gene: TRBV28

CDR3nt: TGCAGCGTTGGAGGATACAATGAGCAGTTCTTC
CDR3aa: CSVGGYNEQFF
d_gene: NA
abundance: NA
j_gene: TRBJ2-1
v_gene: TRBV29-1

CDR3nt: TGTGCCAGCAGCTCCACCGGTCCCCAGCATTTT
CDR3aa: CASSSTGPQHF
d_gene: NA
abundance: NA
j_gene: TRBJ1-5
v_gene: TRBV7-9

CDR3nt: TGTGCCAGCAGTTTGCGAGGGACAAACACCGGGGAGCTGTTTTTT
CDR3aa: CASSLRGTNTGELFF
d_gene: NA
abundance: NA
j_gene: TRBJ2-2
v_gene: TRBV27

CDR3nt: TGTGCCTGGAGTCAGGGAACCTCGGGTGAGCAGTTCTTC
CDR3aa: CAWSQGTSGEQFF
d_gene: NA
abundance: few
j_gene: TRBJ2-1
v_gene: TRBV30

CDR3nt: TGTGCCAGCAGCTTAAACCCGCGGCACTCTGGAAACACCATATATTTT
CDR3aa: CASSLNPRHSGNTIYF
d_gene: NA
abundance: NA
j_gene: TRBJ1-3
v_gene: TRBV7-9

CDR3nt: TGTGCCAGCAGCTCTGGCGGCGGGGGTCCAAGCTCCTACAATGAGCAGTTCTTC
CDR3aa: CASSSGGGGPSSYNEQFF
d_gene: TRBD2
abundance: NA
j_gene: TRBJ2-1
v_gene: TRBV7-2

CDR3nt: TGTGCCAGCAGTTATAGCGGGGCCCTGGGAGATACGCAGTATTTT
CDR3aa: CASSYSGALGDTQYF
d_gene: TRBD2
abundance: NA
j_gene: TRBJ2-3
v_gene: TRBV5-6

CDR3nt: TGTGCCAGCTCACCAGGGGGGAGCGGACAGACCCAGTACTTC
CDR3aa: CASSPGGSGQTQYF
d_gene: NA
abundance: NA
j_gene: TRBJ2-5
v_gene: TRBV18

CDR3nt: TGTGCCAGCAGCCCCCAGGGTTTGGAGCAGTACTTC
CDR3aa: CASSPQGLEQYF
d_gene: NA
abundance: NA
j_gene: TRBJ2-7
v_gene: TRBV11-2

CDR3nt: TGTGCCAGCAGCCCTCAGGTGAACACTGAAGCTTTCTTT
CDR3aa: CASSPQVNTEAFF
d_gene: NA
abundance: NA
j_gene: TRBJ1-1
v_gene: TRBV5-4

CDR3nt: TGCGCCAGCAGCTTGAGACAGGGGGATGAAAAACTGTTTTTT
CDR3aa: CASSLRQGDEKLFF
d_gene: TRBD1
abundance: NA
j_gene: TRBJ1-4
v_gene: TRBV5-1

CDR3nt: TGTGCCAGCAGCTTGCGATTAACGAACACAGATACGCAGTATTTT
CDR3aa: CASSLRLTNTDTQYF
d_gene: NA
abundance: NA
j_gene: TRBJ2-3
v_gene: TRBV7-9

CDR3nt: TGTGCCAGTAGGACACTCGACAGGGAAAATGAGCAGTTCTTC
CDR3aa: CASRTLDRENEQFF
d_gene: TRBD1
abundance: once
j_gene: TRBJ2-1
v_gene: TRBV19

CDR3nt: TGTGCCAGCAGCTTACAGGGGGCCCCAGAGACCCAGTACTTC
CDR3aa: CASSLQGAPETQYF
d_gene: TRBD1
abundance: few
j_gene: TRBJ2-5
v_gene: TRBV7-8

CDR3nt: TGTGCCAGCTCACCGTCCGGGACAGGGCAGTTCTTC
CDR3aa: CASSPSGTGQFF
d_gene: TRBD1
abundance: few
j_gene: TRBJ2-1
v_gene: TRBV18

CDR3nt: TGTGCCAGTAGTAATTGGGACACTCCAAACTATGGCTACACCTTC
CDR3aa: CASSNWDTPNYGYTF
d_gene: NA
abundance: NA
j_gene: TRBJ1-2
v_gene: TRBV19